This paragraph covers one TCR beta chain sequence. This sample was included in a study of blood T cell repertoires in COVID-19. Overall study: Samples of COVID-19 (acute and convalescent) were obtained from the United States, Italy and Spain. Nucleic acid was either cDNA or gDNA, and it came from T cells, B-cell-depleted T cells, or PBMCs.

The CDR3 runs 15 residues. V was pared by 4 bases and J by 1 base, with 3 bases of the junction left unmatched. CDR1 is MNHEY, CDR2 SVGAGI, per germline. In the original analysis: Amplification with reference gene primers provided the estimates of nucleated cell counts. Assay used: immunoSEQ multiplex PCR; TCRdb lists only in-frame clones, some missing. That table furnishes V, J and clone size, whereas the DNA furnished D and trimming. The sample holds 150,000 to 200,000 clones; 79% are singletons and the top ten take roughly 17%. The chain couples TRBV6-5 to TRBJ2-4; 8 nucleotides match TRBD1. Source material: peripheral blood. This clonotype originated in a man aged 60 to 75 with active or convalescent COVID-19. CDR3 DNA sequence: TGTGCCAGCAGTTCCAACAGGGGGGCCAAAAACATTCAGTACTTC. This gives the protein CASSSNRGAKNIQYF.